The 19 T cell receptor beta chains given below trace back to one sample, sequenced in a study of blood T cell repertoires in COVID-19. TCRdb keeps only in-frame clones here, not all; method: immunoSEQ multiplex PCR. The table has 90,000 to 110,000 clones, approximately 80% seen once. Specimen: peripheral blood. The receptors shown here come from a man older than 75 with acute or convalescent COVID-19.

This rearrangement joins TRBV6-5 to TRBJ1-1; 8 nucleotides agree with TRBD1. Germline-derived CDR1 and CDR2 are MNHEY and SVGAGI. Trimming removed 5 bases from V and 1 base from J; junction bases left unmatched: 6. The CDR3 covers 15 residues. CDR3 DNA sequence: TGTGCCAGCAGTACTTGGACAGGGAGGAACACTGAAGCTTTCTTT. This codes for CASSTWTGRNTEAFF.

V usage is TRBV2 and J usage is TRBJ1-5; D perhaps matches TRBD1 (6 bases). The CDR3 length is 14 residues. CDR1 and CDR2 from the germline V gene are SNHLY and FYNNEI. V was clipped by 3 bases and J by 5 bases, with 11 bases between them. The CDR3 reads CASSEVGQDQPQHF. As DNA, the CDR3 is TGTGCCAGCAGTGAGGTGGGACAAGATCAGCCCCAGCATTTT.

This chain connects TRBV18 to TRBJ2-3; TRBD1 aligns across 7 bases. V shed 2 bases, J shed 1 base, and the junction held 3 bases outside the gene matches. The CDR3 is 15 amino acids. From germline, CDR1 is KGHSH and CDR2 LQKENI. The CDR3 nucleotides read TGTGCCAGCTCACCATCGACAGGGCGCACAGATACGCAGTATTTT. Translated, it gives CASSPSTGRTDTQYF.

The J gene is TRBJ2-5, the V gene TRBV13; D possibly corresponds to TRBD2 (6 bases). V was pared by 3 bases and J by 6 bases, with 17 bases between. Germline V CDR1 and CDR2: PRHDT, FYEKMQ (reference sequence). There are 15 residues in the CDR3. CDR3 bases: TGTGCCAGCAGCTTGACACCGGGGACTGGGAAGACCCAGTACTTC. Its protein product is CASSLTPGTGKTQYF.

V usage is TRBV30 and J usage is TRBJ1-5; D ambiguous. CDR3 length: 12 amino acids. Per the germline V gene, CDR1 is GTSNPN and CDR2 is SVGIG (reference sequence). Trimming took 2 bases from V and 10 from J, leaving 12 bases between them. The CDR3 bases are TGTGCCTGGAGTCATATCGAGGGACCCCAGCATTTT. Amino acid sequence: CAWSHIEGPQHF.

This CDR3 reads CASREPVVVGYTF. In DNA form, the CDR3 reads TGTGCCAGCAGGGAGCCCGTGGTGGTTGGCTACACCTTC. The chain has TRBV6-5 and TRBJ1-2, with D uncertain. This CDR3 spans 13 amino acids. V dropped 6 bases and J dropped 7 bases, with 15 bases sitting between them. Germline V gene data show CDR1 as MNHEY and CDR2 as SVGAGI.

The genes are TRBV6-2 or TRBV6-3 and TRBJ1-5; 10 positions agree with TRBD1. Germline V gene lookup returns CDR1 MNHEY and CDR2 SVGEGT. The trim removed 6 bases at V and 10 bases at J, leaving 9 bases unmatched. The CDR3 totals 14 residues. The CDR3 DNA is TGTGCCAGCAGACCTCGACAGGGGGCGATTCCCCAGCATTTT. It is translated as CASRPRQGAIPQHF.

J is TRBJ1-2 and V is TRBV28; D not resolved. In germline, CDR1 is MDHEN, CDR2 SYDVKM. V was clipped by 4 bases and J by 2 bases, with 5 bases between them. This CDR3 region has 12 residues. For the CDR3, the DNA is TGTGCCAGCAGTTCGGGGAACTATGGCTACACCTTC. Protein sequence: CASSSGNYGYTF.

V is TRBV18 and J is TRBJ1-6; no definite D call. V gave up 5 bases and J gave up 0 bases, with 5 bases separating them. Germline-derived CDR1 and CDR2 are KGHSH and LQKENI. The CDR3 runs 14 residues. The CDR3 here is CASSGSSYNSPLHF. DNA for the CDR3: TGTGCCAGCTCAGGGAGCTCCTATAATTCACCCCTCCACTTT.

The V and J genes are TRBV18 and TRBJ2-1; D may be TRBD1 (6 bases). Looked up from germline, CDR1 is KGHSH and CDR2 is LQKENI. The CDR3 consists of 14 residues. The V end was cut by 3 bases, the J end by 1 base, with 7 bases between. CDR3 nucleotide sequence: TGTGCCAGCTCACCGGGACATTCCTACAATGAGCAGTTCTTC. Amino acid sequence: CASSPGHSYNEQFF.

This sequence joins TRBV30 and TRBJ2-1, with 7 nucleotides matching TRBD1. CDR1 and CDR2 (germline): GTSNPN, SVGIG (reference sequence). Trimming at V came to 3 bases and at J to 1 base, leaving 3 bases not matched to a gene. The length of the CDR3 is 14 residues. The CDR3 region has the DNA TGTGCCTGGAGCGAGGGGGCGTCCTACAATGAGCAGTTCTTC. Residues: CAWSEGASYNEQFF.

This chain links TRBV5-6 with TRBJ2-5; 7 bases are shared with TRBD2. The CDR3 extends over 15 amino acids. Germline trimming cut 6 bases from V and 3 bases from J; bases unmatched to any gene: 11. Germline assignment: CDR1 SGHDT and CDR2 YYEEEE. The CDR3 bases are TGTGCCAGCACCAGCTGGGTGGGGGGGAAAGAGACCCAGTACTTC. Protein product: CASTSWVGGKETQYF.

CDR3: CASRSGWVGANVLTF. The CDR3 nucleotides are TGTGCCAGCAGGAGCGGCTGGGTTGGGGCCAACGTCCTGACTTTC. The genes are TRBV2 and TRBJ2-6; D possibly corresponds to TRBD2 (5 bases). In germline, CDR1 is SNHLY, CDR2 FYNNEI. The V end lost 6 bases, the J end lost 3 bases, and 12 bases lay between the germline ends. The CDR3 loop spans 15 amino acids.

This clone was observed a single time. This chain joins TRBV11-3 and TRBJ2-3; D is perhaps TRBD1 (6 bases). The V end lost 5 bases, the J end lost 4 bases, and 13 bases lay between the germline ends. Germline CDR1 reads SGHNT; CDR2 reads YENEEA. There are 14 residues in the CDR3. As DNA, the CDR3 is TGTGCCAGCAGCCAACAGGGTGGCCCAGATACGCAGTATTTT. It specifies CASSQQGGPDTQYF.

This chain connects TRBV27 to TRBJ2-2; 9 nucleotides line up with TRBD2. CDR1 MNHEY and CDR2 SMNVEV come from the germline V gene (reference sequence). V lost 3 bases to trimming and J lost 3 bases; unmatched junction nucleotides: 5. The CDR3 totals 16 residues. Here the CDR3 DNA reads TGTGCCAGCAGTTTGCGGGAGGGCCGTTACACCGGGGAGCTGTTTTTT. Translation: CASSLREGRYTGELFF.

The V call is TRBV28, the J call TRBJ2-2; TRBD2 agrees at 10 bases. V gave up 2 bases and J gave up 7 bases; unmatched junction bases: 7. Germline lookup yields CDR1 MDHEN and CDR2 SYDVKM. This CDR3 has 16 amino acids. The CDR3 spells CASSLPGLARHGELFF. CDR3 in DNA: TGTGCCAGCAGTTTACCGGGACTAGCGAGGCACGGGGAGCTGTTTTTT.

The chain joins TRBV18 to TRBJ2-7, with D perhaps matching TRBD2 (6 bases). Germline assignment: CDR1 KGHSH and CDR2 LQKENI. This CDR3 is 15 amino acids long. Trimming cost V 4 bases and J 3 bases, with 16 bases left between them. The CDR3 DNA is TGTGCCAGCTCACTTACGGGACTCCCCGGCTACGAGCAGTACTTC. Translation: CASSLTGLPGYEQYF. Full variable domain (outside the CDR3, taken from reference TRBV18 and TRBJ2-7): NAGVMQNPRHLVRRRGQEARLRCSPMKGHSHVYWYRQLPEEGLKFMVYLQKENIIDESGMPKERFSAEFPKEGPSILRIQQVVRGDSAAYFCASSLTGLPGYEQYFGPGTRLTVT.

This clone was observed a single time. The chain couples TRBV6-5 to TRBJ1-2; D might be TRBD1 (6 bases). Trimming removed 4 bases from V and 3 bases from J, with 12 bases in between. The CDR3 is 14 amino acids. Germline loops: CDR1 MNHEY, CDR2 SVGAGI. This chain's CDR3 is CASSSEQGYYGYTF. CDR3 bases: TGTGCCAGCAGTTCCGAACAGGGATACTATGGCTACACCTTC.

V and J are TRBV12-5 and TRBJ2-3; TRBD1 might be the D (5 bases). Deletions cut 1 base from V and 0 bases from J, with 14 bases between. The CDR3 extends over 17 amino acids. Germline values: CDR1 LGHNT, CDR2 FRNRAP. CDR3 in amino acids: CASGLATASTSTDTQYF. DNA for the CDR3: TGTGCTAGTGGTTTGGCGACAGCGAGCACTAGCACAGATACGCAGTATTTT.